The T cell receptor beta chain under discussion was sequenced for a study of tumor and adjacent non-tumor tissue in lung cancer. About the research overall: Patients were aged about 30 to 85, nine to eleven men and about five women, stage I to III. Some 3.9 million productive TCRbeta reads were obtained per sample on average. Study outcomes and limitations: Tumor tissue had significantly higher TCR diversity than normal lung. In normal lung, the top 100 clones were significantly more dominant than in tumor.

This clonotype occurred once. What it binds is unknown. This may arise from a read error, as a much more abundant clone is one base away. Three rounds of nested PCR, following a modified ARM-PCR protocol, produced the TCRbeta library. TCRdb re-called the multiplex PCR reads through MiXCR, storing one row per CDR3 protein. The sample has about 75,000 distinct CDR3 sequences, under 70% seen once; the top ten hold 25% to 35%. Germline lookup yields CDR1 LGHNA and CDR2 YNFKEQ. The CDR3 is 17 residues long. With V trimmed by 3 bases and J by 3 bases, 5 bases remained unmatched. This sample's RNA came from whole unsorted tissue. Distant lung tissue was collected more than 3 cm away from the tumor edge.

The receptor's source is a woman aged 50 to 60 with non-small cell lung cancer. This chain links TRBV4-2 with TRBJ2-2, with 12 bases matching TRBD1. Specimen: distant non-tumor lung tissue. For the CDR3, the DNA is TGTGCCAGCAGCCAGGGACAGGGGGCGGATCACACCGGGGAGCTGTTTTTT. Its protein is CASSQGQGADHTGELFF.